These 5 T cell receptor beta chains originate from one sample sequenced in a study of cytomegalovirus exposure and HLA in healthy donors. 13 Jbeta primers and 60 Vbeta primers were used for the PCR. Using immunoSEQ multiplex PCR, the repertoire was profiled, and TCRdb retains in-frame clones only, with some absent. The sample includes 70,000 to 80,000 clones. Sequencing input: PBMCs. The source of these receptors is a man between 35 and 55 years old in good health and CMV-seronegative.

V is TRBV30 and J is TRBJ2-7; 7 bases agree with TRBD1. V gave up 8 bases and J gave up 5 bases; unmatched junction bases: 15. The CDR3 has 14 amino acids. From germline, CDR1 is GTSNPN and CDR2 SVGIG (reference sequence). In nucleotides, the CDR3 is TGTGCCCAAGGAAGTTGGGACAGACTCAACGAGCAGTACTTC. Protein product: CAQGSWDRLNEQYF. Complete variable domain (other parts from reference TRBV30 and TRBJ2-7): SQTIHQWPATLVQPVGSPLSLECTVEGTSNPNLYWYRQAAGRGLQLLFYSVGIGQISSEVPQNLSASRPQDRQFILSSKKLLLSDSGFYLCAQGSWDRLNEQYFGPGTRLTVT.

The chain couples TRBV29-1 to TRBJ2-5; perhaps TRBD1 as D (5 bases). The J call may be faulty, since TRBJ2-7 better matches the DNA end. Germline V gene lookup returns CDR1 SQVTM and CDR2 ANQGSEA. This CDR3 contains 13 residues. CDR3 sequence reads: CSVERAGSYEQYF. The CDR3 DNA is TGCAGCGTTGAAAGGGCAGGGTCCTACGAGCAGTACTTC.

Points on this clone: Germline is not matched at one junction end, which may reflect a read error. The chain has TRBV7-7 and TRBJ1-5, with D tentatively TRBD1 (5 bases). Germline V gene data show CDR1 as SSHAT and CDR2 as FNYEAQ (reference sequence). The CDR3 sequence is 14 residues long. The CDR3 nucleotides are TGTGCTAGCAGCTTAGCGCCCCAGGGTCAGCCCCAGCATTTT. Its protein product is CASSLAPQGQPQHF.

In regard to this clone: The junction does not match germline at one end; this may be a read error. DNA of the CDR3: TGTGCCAGCAGTACCTTCGGGACAGAAAACTTT. The encoded protein is CASSTFGTENF. V is TRBV28 and J is TRBJ1-6; 7 bases line up with TRBD1. The CDR3 covers 11 residues. CDR1 MDHEN and CDR2 SYDVKM come from the germline V gene.

The CDR3 reads CASRGGGRSYEQYF. The CDR3 nucleotides read TGTGCCAGCAGGGGGGGAGGACGCTCCTACGAGCAGTACTTC. V usage is TRBV7-8 and J usage is TRBJ2-7, with a tentative D call TRBD2 (6 bases). V dropped 6 bases and J dropped 0 bases, with 12 bases sitting between them. The CDR3 has 14 amino acids. Germline V gene lookup returns CDR1 SGHVS and CDR2 FQNEAQ.